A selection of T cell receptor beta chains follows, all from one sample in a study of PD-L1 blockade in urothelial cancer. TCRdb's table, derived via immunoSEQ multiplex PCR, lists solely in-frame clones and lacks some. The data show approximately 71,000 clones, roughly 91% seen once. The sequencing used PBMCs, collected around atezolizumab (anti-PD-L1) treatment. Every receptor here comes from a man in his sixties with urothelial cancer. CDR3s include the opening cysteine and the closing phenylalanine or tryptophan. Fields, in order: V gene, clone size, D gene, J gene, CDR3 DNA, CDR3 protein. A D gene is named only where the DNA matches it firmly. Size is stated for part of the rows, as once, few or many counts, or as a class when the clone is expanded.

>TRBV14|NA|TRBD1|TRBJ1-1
TGTGCCAGCAGCCAAGCTGTGACAGGGTATGGGGCTTTCTTT
CASSQAVTGYGAFF
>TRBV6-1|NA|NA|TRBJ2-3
TGTGCCAGCGGATACAGGGAAACAGATACGCAGTATTTT
CASGYRETDTQYF
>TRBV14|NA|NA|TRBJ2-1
TGTGCCAGCAGCCAGGGGGCCTGGAACAATGAGCAGTTCTTC
CASSQGAWNNEQFF
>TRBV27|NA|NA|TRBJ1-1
TGTGCCAGCAGTTTAGGCAGGAAGAACACTGAAGCTTTCTTT
CASSLGRKNTEAFF
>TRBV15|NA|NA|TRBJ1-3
TGTGCCACCAGCAGAGATCGGCAGGGGTCTGGAAACACCATATATTTT
CATSRDRQGSGNTIYF
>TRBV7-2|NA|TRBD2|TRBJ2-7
TGTGCCAGCAGCCATTCGGGGGGGAACGAGCAGTACTTC
CASSHSGGNEQYF
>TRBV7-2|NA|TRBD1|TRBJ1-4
TGTGCCAGCAGCTCTAACCGACAGGGGGCTGAAAAACTGTTTTTT
CASSSNRQGAEKLFF
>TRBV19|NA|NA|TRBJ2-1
TGTGCCAGTAGTATATGGGCTAGCGACAATGAGCAGTTCTTC
CASSIWASDNEQFF
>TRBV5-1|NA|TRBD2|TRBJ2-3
TGCGCCAGCAGCTTGGTTTCGGGAGGGGGCACAGATACGCAGTATTTT
CASSLVSGGGTDTQYF
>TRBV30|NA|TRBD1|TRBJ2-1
TGTGCCTCCCGACCCGGGACAGCCTACAATGAGCAGTTCTTC
CASRPGTAYNEQFF
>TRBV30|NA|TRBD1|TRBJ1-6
TGTGCCTGGAGAACCGGTACAGGGGTGGGTTCACCCCTCCACTTT
CAWRTGTGVGSPLHF
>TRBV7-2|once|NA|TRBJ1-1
TGTGCCAGCAGCTTAGTAGTGGCGGTGGGCACTGAAGCTTTCTTT
CASSLVVAVGTEAFF
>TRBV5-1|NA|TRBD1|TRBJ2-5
TGCGCCAGCAGCTCCACAGGGGGCGCATTGGGTAGGGCTCAAAAGACCCAGTACTTC
CASSSTGGALGRAQKTQYF
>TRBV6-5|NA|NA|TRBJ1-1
TGTGCCAGCAGTTACTCGAGTCGGGACACTGAAGCTTTCTTT
CASSYSSRDTEAFF
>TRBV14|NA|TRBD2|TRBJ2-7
TGTGCCAGCAGCCGTAGCGGGTCCTACGAGCAGTACTTC
CASSRSGSYEQYF
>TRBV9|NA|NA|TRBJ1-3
TGTGCCAGCGGGAGTGTCAACGCTGGAAACACCATATATTTT
CASGSVNAGNTIYF
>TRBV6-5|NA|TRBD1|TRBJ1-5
TGTGCCAGCAGTTACTCTGGACAGGGGAATCAGCCCCAGCATTTT
CASSYSGQGNQPQHF
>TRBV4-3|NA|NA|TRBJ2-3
TGCGCCAGCAGCCAAGGACTGACTCGGACAGATACGCAGTATTTT
CASSQGLTRTDTQYF
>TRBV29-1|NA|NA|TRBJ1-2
TGCAGCGTTGGTTTAGGGGCTAACTATGGCTACACCTTC
CSVGLGANYGYTF
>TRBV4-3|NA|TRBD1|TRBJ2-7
TGCGCCAGCAGCCGGGAGACAGGGGGCGGGAACGAGCAGTACTTC
CASSRETGGGNEQYF
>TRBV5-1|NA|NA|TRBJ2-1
TGCGCCAGCAGCACCCGTTTGGGGGGATTTTACAATGAGCAGTTCTTC
CASSTRLGGFYNEQFF
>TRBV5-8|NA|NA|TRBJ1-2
TGTGCCAGCAGCTTCGCAAGGGGACTAATTTATGGCTACACCTTC
CASSFARGLIYGYTF
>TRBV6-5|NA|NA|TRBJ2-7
TGTGCCAGCAGCTCAAATACAGGGAACGAGCAGTACTTC
CASSSNTGNEQYF
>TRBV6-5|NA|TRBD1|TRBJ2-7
TGTGCCAGCAGTTGGGACAGGGGATACGAGCAGTACTTC
CASSWDRGYEQYF
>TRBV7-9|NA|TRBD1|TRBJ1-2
TGTGCCAGCAGCTCATCAGGGGGCATTGACTATGGCTACACCTTC
CASSSSGGIDYGYTF
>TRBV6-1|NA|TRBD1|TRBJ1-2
TGTGCCAGCAGTGAAGCGATGGGACAGGGGGCCGGTGGCTACACCTTC
CASSEAMGQGAGGYTF
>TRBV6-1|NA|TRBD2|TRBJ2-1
TGTGCCAGCAAACTAGCGGGTCACAATGAGCAGTTCTTC
CASKLAGHNEQFF
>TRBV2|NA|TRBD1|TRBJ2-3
TGTGCCAGCAGCCCCGGACAGGGGGCTAGCACAGATACGCAGTATTTT
CASSPGQGASTDTQYF
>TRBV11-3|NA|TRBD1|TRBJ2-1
TGTGCCAGCAGCTTAGGGGACAGGATGAGCTCCTACAATGAGCAGTTCTTC
CASSLGDRMSSYNEQFF
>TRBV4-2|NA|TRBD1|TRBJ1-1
TGTGCCAGCAGCCAAGCGGGACAGACCAAGATACCTTTCTTT
CASSQAGQTKIPFF
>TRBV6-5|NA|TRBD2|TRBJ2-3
TGTGCCAGCAGTTTCGGGGGGGCACACACAGATACGCAGTATTTT
CASSFGGAHTDTQYF
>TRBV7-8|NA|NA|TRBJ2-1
TGTGCCAGCAGCTCTATCTGGCGGGGACAGAATCCCAATGAGCAGTTCTTC
CASSSIWRGQNPNEQFF
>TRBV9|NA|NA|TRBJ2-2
TGTGCCAGCAGCGTAGTGCAGGCCGGGGAGCTGTTTTTT
CASSVVQAGELFF
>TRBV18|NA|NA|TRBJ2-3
TGTGCCAGCTCACCCTACACAGATACGCAGTATTTT
CASSPYTDTQYF
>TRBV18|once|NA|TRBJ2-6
TGTGCCAGCTCACCAGCCCCGGCGGGGGGGGCCAACGTCCTGACTTTC
CASSPAPAGGANVLTF
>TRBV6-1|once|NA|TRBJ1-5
TGTGCCAGCAGGGGAGGAGATCAGCCCCAGCATTTT
CASRGGDQPQHF
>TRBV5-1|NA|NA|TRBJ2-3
TGCGCCAGCAGGTCTGGAGGGACTAGCACAGATACGCAGTATTTT
CASRSGGTSTDTQYF
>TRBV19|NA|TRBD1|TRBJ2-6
TGTGCCAGTAGCGACGGGACAGCCGGGGCCAACGTCCTGACTTTC
CASSDGTAGANVLTF
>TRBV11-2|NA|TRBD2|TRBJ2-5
TGTGCCAGCAGCCCTTCTAGCGGGGGGGTAGAGACCCAGTACTTC
CASSPSSGGVETQYF
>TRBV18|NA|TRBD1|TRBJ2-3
TGTGCCAGCTCTTCGACAGGGTCAGAGTCAGATACGCAGTATTTT
CASSSTGSESDTQYF
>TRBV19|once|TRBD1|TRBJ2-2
TGTGCCAGTAGGCATACAGGGGGTTACGTCACCGGGGAGCTGTTTTTT
CASRHTGGYVTGELFF
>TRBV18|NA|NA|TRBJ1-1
TGTGCCAGCTCACCATCTGAGTTTCAGGGAACTGAAGCTTTCTTT
CASSPSEFQGTEAFF
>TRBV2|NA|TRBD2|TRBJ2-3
TGTGCCAGCAGTACACGGGCCGGGAGGAGGTCAGATACGCAGTATTTT
CASSTRAGRRSDTQYF
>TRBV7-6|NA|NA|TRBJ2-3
TGTGCCAGCAGCTTATGGGCTAGCACAGATACGCAGTATTTT
CASSLWASTDTQYF
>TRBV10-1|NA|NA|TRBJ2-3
TGCGCCGCGGGGAGCACAGATACGCAGTATTTT
CAAGSTDTQYF
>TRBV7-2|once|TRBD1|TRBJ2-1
TGTGCCAGCAGCTCATACAGGGGGATGGTGCAGTTCTTC
CASSSYRGMVQFF
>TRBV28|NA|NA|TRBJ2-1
TGTGCCAGCAGTCCCAGGGGAGCCTACAATGAGCAGTTCTTC
CASSPRGAYNEQFF
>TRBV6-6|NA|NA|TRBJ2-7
TGTGCCAGCAGTTACTTGGGGGGTGGTGAGCAGTACTTC
CASSYLGGGEQYF
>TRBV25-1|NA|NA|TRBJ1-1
TGTGCCACCCACGGGACAACGAGAAACACTGAAGCTTTCTTT
CATHGTTRNTEAFF
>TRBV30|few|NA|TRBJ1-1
TGTGCCTGGACCTATACTAACACTGAAGCTTTCTTT
CAWTYTNTEAFF
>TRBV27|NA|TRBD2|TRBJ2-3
TGTGCCAGCAGTTTGCGGGAGGGCCGTGCAGATACGCAGTATTTT
CASSLREGRADTQYF
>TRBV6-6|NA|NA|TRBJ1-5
TGTGCCAGCAGTTTCAGGGGCCATCAGCCCCAGCATTTT
CASSFRGHQPQHF
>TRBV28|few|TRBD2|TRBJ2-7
TGTGCCAGCAGTTTGGTGGAACTAAAGTTAGCGGGGACCTACGAGCAGTACTTC
CASSLVELKLAGTYEQYF
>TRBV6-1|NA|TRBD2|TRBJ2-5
TGTGCCAGCAGTGAAGTGGGGGGGTGGCAAGAGACCCAGTACTTC
CASSEVGGWQETQYF
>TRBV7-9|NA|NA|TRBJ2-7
TGTGCCAGCAGCTGGGCCAACAGGGTCAACGAGCAGTACTTC
CASSWANRVNEQYF
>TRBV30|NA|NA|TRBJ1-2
TGTGCCTGGAGTATACAGGGCTTTAGTGGCTACACCTTC
CAWSIQGFSGYTF
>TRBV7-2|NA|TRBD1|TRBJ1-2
TGTGCCAGCAGCTTAGCCACGGGACAGGGGGTCTATGGCTACACCTTC
CASSLATGQGVYGYTF
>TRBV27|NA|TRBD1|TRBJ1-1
TGTGCCAGTAGGACAGGGAACACTGAAGCTTTCTTT
CASRTGNTEAFF
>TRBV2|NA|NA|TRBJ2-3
TGTGCCAGCAGCGGGACCTCAGGGGCAGATACGCAGTATTTT
CASSGTSGADTQYF
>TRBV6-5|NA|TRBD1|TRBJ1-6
TGTGCCAGCAGATTCCAGGGGGCCGGTTCACCCCTCCACTTT
CASRFQGAGSPLHF